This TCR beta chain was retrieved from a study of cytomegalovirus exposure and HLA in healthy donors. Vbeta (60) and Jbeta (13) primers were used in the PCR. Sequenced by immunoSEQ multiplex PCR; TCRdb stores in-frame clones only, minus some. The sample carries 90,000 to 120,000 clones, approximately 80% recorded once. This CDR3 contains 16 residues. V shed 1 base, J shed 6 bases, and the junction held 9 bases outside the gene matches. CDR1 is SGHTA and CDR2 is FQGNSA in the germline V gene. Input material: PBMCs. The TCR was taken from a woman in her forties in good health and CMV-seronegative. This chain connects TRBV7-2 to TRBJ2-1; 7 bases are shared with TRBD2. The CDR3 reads CASSLVIGRAGNEQFF. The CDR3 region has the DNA TGTGCCAGCAGCTTAGTTATTGGGAGGGCCGGCAATGAGCAGTTCTTC.